Listed here are 24 T cell receptor beta chains from one sample, sequenced in a study of cytomegalovirus exposure and HLA in healthy donors. PCR primers comprised 60 Vbeta and 13 Jbeta primers. Produced via immunoSEQ multiplex PCR; TCRdb's table is partial and in-frame only. The data hold around 210,000 clones, with roughly 81% observed a single time. The sequenced sample consisted of PBMCs. The receptors come from a girl between 2 and 10 years old in good health and CMV-seronegative.

V is TRBV19 and J is TRBJ1-4; no reliable D call. With 5 bases removed from V and 8 bases from J, the gap between germline ends came to 9 bases. CDR3 length equals 12 residues. Germline CDR1 LNHDA, CDR2 SQIVND (reference sequence). The CDR3 nucleotides are TGTGCCAGTAGTCCCGGGATCGAAAAACTGTTTTTT. It translates to CASSPGIEKLFF.

J is TRBJ2-2 and V is TRBV6-5; possibly TRBD1 for D (5 bases). The CDR3 loop spans 14 amino acids. Germline CDR1 reads MNHEY; CDR2 reads SVGAGI. V shed 6 bases and J shed 8 bases, with 16 bases lying between them. CDR3: CASSYGQYSGELFF. The CDR3, as DNA: TGTGCCAGCAGCTACGGACAATACTCAGGGGAGCTGTTTTTT.

V is TRBV11-3 and J is TRBJ2-3; the match to TRBD1 covers 7 bases. This CDR3 has 12 amino acids. Per the germline V gene, CDR1 is SGHNT and CDR2 is YENEEA. V lost 3 bases, J lost 6 bases, and 0 bases stayed unmatched. For the CDR3, the DNA is TGTGCCAGCAGCTTCAGGGGGGATACGCAGTATTTT. This sequence encodes CASSFRGDTQYF.

This clone was recorded a few times. This chain connects TRBV20-1 to TRBJ2-7; D unresolved. The CDR3 runs to 11 residues. V was shortened by 6 bases and J by 4 bases, with 10 bases between the two germline ends. Germline CDR1 and CDR2: DFQATT and SNEGSKA (reference sequence). CDR3 protein: CSAEKIYEQYF. The CDR3 DNA sequence: TGCAGTGCAGAGAAAATATACGAGCAGTACTTC.

The V gene is TRBV18, the J gene TRBJ1-1; no clear D. Germline loops: CDR1 KGHSH, CDR2 LQKENI. The V end lost 2 bases, the J end lost 4 bases, and 8 bases lay between the germline ends. This CDR3 contains 13 residues. This CDR3 reads CASSPMRGTEAFF. The DNA of the CDR3 is TGTGCCAGCTCACCAATGCGGGGCACTGAAGCTTTCTTT.

The gene calls are TRBV7-9 and TRBJ2-7, with 7 bases that match TRBD2. Germline values: CDR1 SEHNR, CDR2 FQNEAQ (reference sequence). V was pared by 0 bases and J by 5 bases, with 4 bases of the junction left unmatched. The CDR3 extends over 14 amino acids. This chain's CDR3 is CASSLASSGDEQYF. Written as DNA, the CDR3 is TGTGCCAGCAGCTTAGCGTCTAGCGGAGACGAGCAGTACTTC. Looking up the rest from reference TRBV7-9 and TRBJ2-7 gives the full variable domain: DTGVSQNPRHKITKRGQNVTFRCDPISEHNRLYWYRQTLGQGPEFLTYFQNEAQLEKSRLLSDRFSAERPKGSFSTLEIQRTEQGDSAMYLCASSLASSGDEQYFGPGTRLTVT.

This clone turned up a few times. The rearrangement uses TRBV6-1 and TRBJ2-7; maybe TRBD1 (5 bases). Germline lookup yields CDR1 MNHNS and CDR2 SASEGT. V lost 2 bases to trimming and J lost 3 bases, with 14 bases between them. The CDR3 sequence is 15 residues long. CDR3 nucleotide sequence: TGTGCCAGCAGTGAACTCAGGGTCCGGAGCTACGAGCAGTACTTC. The encoded protein is CASSELRVRSYEQYF.

The genes are TRBV9 and TRBJ2-1, with D unclear. Trimming stripped 0 bases from V and 0 bases from J, with 7 bases between. The CDR3 runs to 15 residues. The germline V gene has CDR1 SGDLS and CDR2 YYNGEE. This chain's CDR3 is CASSVDSPSYNEQFF. CDR3 bases: TGTGCCAGCAGCGTAGATAGCCCCTCCTACAATGAGCAGTTCTTC.

The J gene is TRBJ1-1, the V gene TRBV2; 12 bases align to TRBD1. The CDR3 runs to 14 residues. Germline CDR1 SNHLY, CDR2 FYNNEI. V lost 4 bases, J lost 4 bases, and 1 base stayed unmatched. The CDR3 loop reads CASSGDRGRTEAFF. CDR3 nucleotide sequence: TGTGCCAGCAGTGGGGACAGGGGGCGCACTGAAGCTTTCTTT. Together with reference TRBV2 and TRBJ1-1, the CDR3 gives the full variable domain: EPEVTQTPSHQVTQMGQEVILRCVPISNHLYFYWYRQILGQKVEFLVSFYNNEISEKSEIFDDQFSVERPDGSNFTLKIRSTKLEDSAMYFCASSGDRGRTEAFFGQGTRLTVV.

The rearrangement joins TRBV29-1 to TRBJ2-1; TRBD2 agrees at 8 bases. Looked up from germline, CDR1 is SQVTM and CDR2 is ANQGSEA. The CDR3 covers 14 residues. V shed 5 bases, J shed 4 bases, and the junction held 7 bases outside the gene matches. CDR3 bases: TGCAGCGTTACAAGCGGGAGCCATTACAATGAGCAGTTCTTC. Protein sequence: CSVTSGSHYNEQFF.

The CDR3 DNA is TGTGCCAGCACGGCGGGAGTTTCCTACGAGCAGTACTTC. Protein product: CASTAGVSYEQYF. This chain joins TRBV7-9 and TRBJ2-7; TRBD2 matches 7 bases. The CDR3 runs 13 residues. Germline assignment: CDR1 SEHNR and CDR2 FQNEAQ (reference sequence). Trimming took 7 bases from V and 1 from J; bases not matched to a gene: 4.

V is TRBV4-1 and J is TRBJ2-7; 10 nucleotides match TRBD2. The CDR3 runs 15 residues. Germline loops: CDR1 MGHRA, CDR2 YSYEKL. V shed 2 bases and J 3 bases; nucleotides not matched to a gene: 4. CDR3 loop: CASSQSGGDLYEQYF. In DNA, the CDR3 is TGCGCCAGCAGCCAAAGCGGGGGGGACCTCTACGAGCAGTACTTC.

Regarding this clone: At one boundary the junction diverges from the germline segment, which might be a read error. The chain joins TRBV7-9 to TRBJ2-7; a possible D gene is TRBD2 (5 bases). From germline, CDR1 is SEHNR and CDR2 FQNEAQ (reference sequence). The CDR3 has 12 amino acids. CDR3 amino acids: CSSSLFAGGQYF. The CDR3 nucleotides are TGTTCCAGCAGCTTATTTGCGGGCGGGCAGTACTTC.

CDR3 protein: CATSFLLGDLYF. The CDR3 nucleotides are TGTGCCACCAGCTTTCTACTCGGGGATCTGTACTTC. The chain employs TRBV15 and TRBJ2-7, with D possibly being TRBD2 (5 bases). The germline V gene encodes CDR1 LNHNV and CDR2 YYDKDF (reference sequence). The CDR3 is 12 amino acids. Trimming stripped 5 bases from V and 12 bases from J, with 17 bases between.

This clone showed up just a few times. The V and J genes are TRBV6-1 and TRBJ1-3; D not resolved. Trimming took 6 bases from V and 0 from J, leaving 12 bases between them. Germline V gene data show CDR1 as MNHNS and CDR2 as SASEGT. This CDR3 has 15 amino acids. CDR3 sequence (DNA): TGTGCCAGCAGGGTCCTTTTGAGCTCTGGAAACACCATATATTTT. This sequence encodes CASRVLLSSGNTIYF.

The V call is TRBV29-1, the J call TRBJ1-2; D might be TRBD1 (5 bases). V was pared by 3 bases and J by 8 bases, with 10 bases between. Per germline, CDR1 SQVTM and CDR2 ANQGSEA. The CDR3 length is 11 residues. DNA of the CDR3: TGCAGCGTTGATTGGCAGGGCGGCTACACCTTC. It encodes CSVDWQGGYTF.

The V gene is TRBV30, the J gene TRBJ2-5; a possible D gene is TRBD1 (6 bases). CDR3 size: 15 residues. Trimming took 0 bases from V and 4 from J, leaving 15 bases between them. The germline V gene has CDR1 GTSNPN and CDR2 SVGIG (reference sequence). The CDR3 loop is CAWSVQGMVGETQYF. In nucleotides, the CDR3 is TGTGCCTGGAGTGTACAGGGAATGGTTGGAGAGACCCAGTACTTC.

Remarks on this clone: Other DNA sequences from this sample encode an identical CDR3 as well. The chain combines TRBV5-4 with TRBJ2-5; maybe TRBD2 (5 bases). Germline lookup yields CDR1 SGHNT and CDR2 YYREEE (reference sequence). This CDR3 has 14 amino acids. Trimming shortened V by 0 bases and J by 2 bases, and 8 bases separated the two germline ends. The CDR3 DNA sequence: TGTGCCAGCAGCTTGGCCGGCGGGCAAGAGACCCAGTACTTC. Translated: CASSLAGGQETQYF. The full variable domain, in which reference TRBV5-4 and TRBJ2-5 provide the parts outside the CDR3, is ETGVTQSPTHLIKTRGQQVTLRCSSQSGHNTVSWYQQALGQGPQFIFQYYREEENGRGNFPPRFSGLQFPNYSSELNVNALELDDSALYLCASSLAGGQETQYFGPGTRLLVL.

The table lists this clone with a few counts. In DNA form, the CDR3 reads TGTGCCAGCAGCTTGCTTCGGGGGTTGAACTATGGCTACACCTTC. Protein sequence: CASSLLRGLNYGYTF. The chain is built from TRBV5-5 and TRBJ1-2, with a possible D match to TRBD1 (5 bases). The CDR3 contains 15 residues. Germline CDR1 is SGHKS and CDR2 is YYEKEE (reference sequence). Trimming removed 1 base at V and 2 bases at J, with 12 bases between.

V and J are TRBV29-1 and TRBJ2-5; 7 nucleotides agree with TRBD2. With 7 bases clipped from V and 5 bases from J, the junction kept 1 base outside the gene matches. Germline CDR1 reads SQVTM; CDR2 reads ANQGSEA. This CDR3 contains 10 residues. The CDR3 region has the DNA TGCAGCGCCGGGGGGGAGACCCAGTACTTC. It translates to CSAGGETQYF.

In its sample, this clone was seen once. The V gene is TRBV9, the J gene TRBJ1-3; 7 bases are shared with TRBD1. The germline CDR1 and CDR2 sequences are SGDLS and YYNGEE. This CDR3 spans 15 amino acids. Trimming at V came to 1 base and at J to 4 bases, leaving 5 bases not matched to a gene. The CDR3 bases are TGTGCCAGCAGCGTATCAGGGGGAACCGGAAACACCATATATTTT. Amino acid sequence: CASSVSGGTGNTIYF.

Only one count was recorded for this clone. The chain employs TRBV5-6 and TRBJ1-3; no firm D call. Per the germline V gene, CDR1 is SGHDT and CDR2 is YYEEEE. This CDR3 has 13 amino acids. V lost 0 bases and J 7 bases, leaving 8 bases between the germline ends. The CDR3 here is CASSLVGSNTIYF. The CDR3 nucleotides are TGTGCCAGCAGCTTGGTAGGGAGTAACACCATATATTTT. Based on the CDR3 plus reference TRBV5-6 and TRBJ1-3, the full variable domain is DAGVTQSPTHLIKTRGQQVTLRCSPKSGHDTVSWYQQALGQGPQFIFQYYEEEERQRGNFPDRFSGHQFPNYSSELNVNALLLGDSALYLCASSLVGSNTIYFGEGSWLTVV.

V and J are TRBV2 and TRBJ2-2; maybe TRBD1 (6 bases). The length of the CDR3 is 15 residues. V was cut by 5 bases and J by 3 bases, with 13 bases left in between. Germline V gives CDR1 SNHLY, CDR2 FYNNEI. CDR3 sequence reads: CASSQRTDYTGELFF. The CDR3 DNA follows: TGTGCCAGCAGTCAGCGGACAGATTACACCGGGGAGCTGTTTTTT.

This rearrangement joins TRBV14 to TRBJ2-3; 7 bases map to TRBD2. J was trimmed by 8 bases and V by 4 bases; bases with no gene match: 3. Germline V CDR1 and CDR2: SGHDN, FVKESK. The CDR3 has 12 amino acids. The CDR3, as DNA: TGTGCCAGCAGCCCGTGGGGGGGTACGCAGTATTTT. It specifies CASSPWGGTQYF.